The T cell receptor beta chain under discussion was sequenced for a study of blood T cell repertoires in COVID-19. Study-level information: From T cells, B-cell-depleted T cells, or PBMCs came the material, which was cDNA or gDNA.

Enrolled through a virtual design, the participants were between 18 and 89 years of age and came from fewer than 30 US areas. Original handling: Estimated nucleated cell counts came from reference gene primer amplification. Generated by immunoSEQ multiplex PCR, the TCRdb table keeps only in-frame clones and is missing some. For V, J and clone size, that table is used; D and trimming come from the DNA. The table records a few hundred thousand clones, just under 85% of them present only once. Germline CDR1 reads SGHRS; CDR2 reads YFSETQ. The length of the CDR3 is 14 residues. V lost 0 bases and J lost 6, with 12 bases in between.

This TCR was sampled from a woman in her thirties or forties with acute COVID-19. V usage is TRBV5-1 and J usage is TRBJ1-2; D unresolved. Sequenced material: PBMCs or T cells enriched from blood (not recorded which). The CDR3 nucleotides are TGCGCCAGCAGCTTGGGCAGGTTGGAGGATGGCTACACCTTC. This encodes CASSLGRLEDGYTF.